The rows below give T cell receptor beta chains drawn from one sample of a study of blood T cell repertoires in COVID-19. Profiling relied on immunoSEQ multiplex PCR, and the TCRdb table lists in-frame clones only, not all of them. The table shows about 44,000 clones, with 80% to 90% occurring only once. The sample taken for sequencing was peripheral blood. These receptors were obtained from a woman aged 40 to 50 with acute or convalescent COVID-19. Each CDR3 is given with its conserved first and last residue. The D gene is left open where the match is weak. Not all rows give a size; the values are once, few, many and, for expanded clones, a class.

TRBJ2-1 - TRBD2 TRBV28 CASTIGTSGSDNEQFF TGTGCCAGCACCATTGGGACTAGCGGGAGCGACAATGAGCAGTTCTTC
TRBJ1-6 - TRBD1 TRBV15 CATSRDFGTGAYNSPLHF TGTGCCACCAGCAGAGATTTCGGGACAGGGGCGTATAATTCACCCCTCCACTTT
TRBJ1-6 - - TRBV28 CASSVTGTAYNSPLHF TGTGCCAGCAGTGTCACCGGGACTGCTTATAATTCACCCCTCCACTTT
TRBJ2-2 - - TRBV27 CASSRRDFTGELFF TGTGCCAGCAGTCGGAGGGACTTCACCGGGGAGCTGTTTTTT
TRBJ2-7 once TRBD1 TRBV6-5 CASGRKGAQGEQYF TGTGCCAGCGGTCGGAAGGGGGCGCAGGGCGAGCAGTACTTC
TRBJ1-3 - - TRBV7-8 CASSLGRGATRNTIYF TGTGCCAGCAGCTTGGGGCGGGGGGCGACGAGAAACACCATATATTTT
TRBJ2-7 - TRBD2 TRBV10-3 CAISEGLAGGRADEQYF TGTGCCATCAGTGAAGGGTTAGCGGGAGGGCGAGCAGACGAGCAGTACTTC
TRBJ2-7 medium-sized TRBD2 TRBV29-1 CSVVLADPYEQYF TGCAGCGTTGTACTAGCGGACCCCTACGAGCAGTACTTC
TRBJ1-1 few - TRBV9 CASSGRHTNTEAFF TGTGCCAGCAGCGGAAGACACACCAACACTGAAGCTTTCTTT
TRBJ2-1 - - TRBV14 CASSQDSGEQFF TGTGCCAGCAGCCAAGATTCAGGAGAGCAGTTCTTC
TRBJ1-6 - - TRBV6-5 CASSYVGGVLQAPLHF TGTGCCAGCAGTTACGTAGGAGGCGTCCTCCAGGCACCCCTCCACTTT
TRBJ2-1 once - TRBV29-1 CSVQGNEQFF TGCAGTGTACAGGGCAATGAGCAGTTCTTC
TRBJ1-1 - TRBD1 TRBV4-2 CASSQTQGARTEAFF TGTGCCAGCAGCCAGACACAGGGGGCGCGCACTGAAGCTTTCTTT
TRBJ1-1 - - TRBV7-9 CASSLGQGHTEAFF TGTGCCAGCAGCTTGGGGCAGGGCCACACTGAAGCTTTCTTT
TRBJ1-1 - - TRBV6-2/TRBV6-3 CASSPGHLSDTEAFF TGTGCCAGCAGTCCCGGACACCTCTCCGACACTGAAGCTTTCTTT
TRBJ2-7 - TRBD1 TRBV6-5 CASSSPGQGYEQYF TGTGCCAGCAGTTCACCGGGACAGGGCTACGAGCAGTACTTC
TRBJ2-2 - - TRBV5-1 CASSLYSDRSRTGELFF TGCGCCAGCAGCTTGTATTCCGACAGGAGTCGCACCGGGGAGCTGTTTTTT
TRBJ1-4 - TRBD1 TRBV4-3 CASSQVSTGGEKLFF TGCGCCAGCAGCCAAGTCTCGACAGGGGGTGAAAAACTGTTTTTT
TRBJ1-1 - TRBD1 TRBV7-2 CASSTGQGTEPEAFF TGTGCCAGCAGCACGGGACAGGGGACGGAGCCTGAAGCTTTCTTT
TRBJ1-2 once TRBD1 TRBV7-9 CASSLEDRALYGYTF TGTGCCAGCAGCTTAGAGGACAGGGCGCTCTATGGCTACACCTTC
TRBJ1-1 - - TRBV28 CASRGGNTEAFF TGTGCCAGCAGAGGCGGCAACACTGAAGCTTTCTTT
TRBJ1-1 - TRBD1 TRBV5-1 CASSARTGGTEAFF TGCGCCAGCAGCGCCCGGACAGGGGGCACTGAAGCTTTCTTT